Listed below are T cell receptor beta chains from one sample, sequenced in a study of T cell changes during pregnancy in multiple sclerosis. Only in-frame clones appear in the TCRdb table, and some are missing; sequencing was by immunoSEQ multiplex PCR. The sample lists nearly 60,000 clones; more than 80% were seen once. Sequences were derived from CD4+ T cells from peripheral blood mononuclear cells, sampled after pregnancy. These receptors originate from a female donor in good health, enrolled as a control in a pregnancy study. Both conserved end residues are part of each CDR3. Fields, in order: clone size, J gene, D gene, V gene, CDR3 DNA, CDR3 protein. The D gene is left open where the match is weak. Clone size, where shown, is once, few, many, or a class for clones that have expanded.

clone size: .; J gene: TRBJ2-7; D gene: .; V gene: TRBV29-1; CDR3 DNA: TGCAGCGTTGATGCGGGGTACGAGCAGTACTTC; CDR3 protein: CSVDAGYEQYF
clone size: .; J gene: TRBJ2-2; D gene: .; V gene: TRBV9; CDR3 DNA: TGTGCCAGCAGCCCAGGAGGGACCGGGGAGCTGTTTTTT; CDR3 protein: CASSPGGTGELFF
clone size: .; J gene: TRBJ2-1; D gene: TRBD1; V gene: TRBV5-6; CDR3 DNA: TGTGCCAGCAGCTGGGGTGAGCGGACAGGGGAGATCTTC; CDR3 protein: CASSWGERTGEIF
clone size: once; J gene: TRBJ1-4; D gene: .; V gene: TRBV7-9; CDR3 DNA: TGTGCCAGCACCCAGCTTGGGGGGGTGTATGAAAAACTGTTTTTT; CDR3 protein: CASTQLGGVYEKLFF
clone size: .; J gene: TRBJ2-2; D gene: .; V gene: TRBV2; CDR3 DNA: TGTGCCAGCAGTGGAGTTGCAGGGAAAACCGGGGAGCTGTTTTTT; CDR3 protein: CASSGVAGKTGELFF
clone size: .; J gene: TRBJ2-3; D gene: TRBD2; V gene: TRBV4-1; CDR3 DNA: TGCGCCAGCAGCCAAGAAGCTAGCGGGGGGGCCGTAGATACGCAGTATTTT; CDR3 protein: CASSQEASGGAVDTQYF
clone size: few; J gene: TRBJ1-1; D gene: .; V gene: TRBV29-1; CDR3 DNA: TGCAGCGTTGAACTGGGGCCGGTGAACACTGAAGCTTTCTTT; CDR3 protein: CSVELGPVNTEAFF
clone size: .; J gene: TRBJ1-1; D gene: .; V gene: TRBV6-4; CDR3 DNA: TGTGCCAGCAGTATCCAAGCGGGGGGGACTGAAGCTTTCTTT; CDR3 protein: CASSIQAGGTEAFF
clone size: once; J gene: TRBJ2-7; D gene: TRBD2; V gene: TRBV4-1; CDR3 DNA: TGCGCCAGCAGCAAAACGGATTTTCTCGGGGGGTCCTCCTACGAGCAGTACTTC; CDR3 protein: CASSKTDFLGGSSYEQYF
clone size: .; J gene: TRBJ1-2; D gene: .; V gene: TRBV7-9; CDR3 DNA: TGTGCCAGCAGCGTAAGCCGGGACTTTGGCTACACCTTC; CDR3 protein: CASSVSRDFGYTF
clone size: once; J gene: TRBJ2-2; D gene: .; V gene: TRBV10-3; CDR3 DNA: TGTGCCATCAAGCCAGGGGCGGACACCGGGGAGCTGTTTTTT; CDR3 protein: CAIKPGADTGELFF
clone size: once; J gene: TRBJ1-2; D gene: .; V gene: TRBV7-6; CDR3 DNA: TGTGCCAGCAGCTTAGACAGGGTCCATGGCTACACCTTC; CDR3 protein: CASSLDRVHGYTF
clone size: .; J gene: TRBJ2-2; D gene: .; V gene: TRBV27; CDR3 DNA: TGTGCCAGCAGTCCCTTCGACAGAACCGGGGAGCTGTTTTTT; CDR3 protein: CASSPFDRTGELFF
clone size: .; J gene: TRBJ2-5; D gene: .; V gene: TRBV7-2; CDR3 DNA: TGTGCCAGCAGCTCAACAGGGGAGACCCAGTACTTC; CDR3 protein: CASSSTGETQYF
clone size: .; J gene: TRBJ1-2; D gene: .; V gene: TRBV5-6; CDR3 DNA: TGTGCCAGCAGGGGGAGCTTCTATGGCTACACCTTC; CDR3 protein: CASRGSFYGYTF
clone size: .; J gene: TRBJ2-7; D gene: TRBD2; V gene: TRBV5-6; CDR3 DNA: TGTGCCAGCAGCTTTAATTTAGCGGGGCCTATCTACGAGCAGTACTTC; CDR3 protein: CASSFNLAGPIYEQYF